This entry lists 15 T cell receptor beta chains sequenced from one sample in a study of blood T cell repertoires in COVID-19 (dated by TCRdb to 2018 to 2020). The protocol used for the library was the immunoSEQ multiplex PCR assay. The clones in this table, taken by TCRdb from immuneACCESS, are in-frame only. Not every clone is retained; where verified, under half of the shortfall comes from an unresolved V gene, and the cause of the rest is unknown. A total of around 65,000 clones appear in this sample, about 82% of them only once. The ten top clones hold about 5.3% of the sample. Specimen: peripheral blood. All receptors derive from a man between 65 and 79 years old with acute or convalescent COVID-19.

V usage is TRBV11-2 and J usage is TRBJ2-1; possible D gene TRBD2, 5 bases. This CDR3 has 15 amino acids. Germline V gene lookup returns CDR1 SGHAT and CDR2 FQNNGV. Between the trimmed V and J ends, which lost 2 bases and 7 bases, there was a span of 15 bases. This chain's CDR3 is CASSLMISTGNEQFF. Here the CDR3 DNA reads TGTGCCAGCAGCTTAATGATCTCTACGGGGAATGAGCAGTTCTTC.

V and J are TRBV7-3 and TRBJ2-5, with D possibly TRBD2 on 7 matching bases. The germline gives CDR1 SGHTA, CDR2 FQGTGA. Deletions cut 4 bases from V and 7 bases from J, with 16 bases between. This CDR3 region has 14 residues. The CDR3 loop reads CASSSIAAGATQYF. The DNA for the CDR3 is TGTGCCAGCAGCTCCATAGCGGCGGGGGCGACCCAGTACTTC.

This clone was observed once. The chain joins TRBV11-2 to TRBJ2-1; D is ambiguous. The CDR3 extends over 14 amino acids. The germline V and J ends were trimmed by 0 bases and 8 bases, with 11 bases remaining between them. The V gene's germline CDR1 is SGHAT and CDR2 FQNNGV. CDR3 protein: CASSLERVSYEQFF. The CDR3 DNA sequence: TGTGCCAGCAGCTTAGAAAGAGTTAGCTATGAGCAGTTCTTC.

The genes are TRBV4-2 and TRBJ2-4; D might be TRBD1 (6 bases). Trimming took 4 bases from V and 3 from J, leaving 13 bases between them. The CDR3 has 15 residues. Germline V gene lookup returns CDR1 LGHNA and CDR2 YNFKEQ. This CDR3 is CASSLTSDSKNIQYF. CDR3 sequence (DNA): TGTGCCAGCAGCCTAACTTCGGACAGCAAAAACATTCAGTACTTC.

The chain recombines TRBV11-2 with TRBJ2-5; tentatively, D is TRBD1 (6 bases). The germline V gene encodes CDR1 SGHAT and CDR2 FQNNGV. V lost 5 bases and J lost 5, with 18 bases in between. This CDR3 region has 15 residues. CDR3 residues: CASSHSLGAGETQYF. Here the CDR3 DNA reads TGTGCCAGCAGCCATTCGCTGGGGGCCGGGGAGACCCAGTACTTC. The full variable domain, its missing parts supplied by reference TRBV11-2 and TRBJ2-5, is EAGVAQSPRYKIIEKRQSVAFWCNPISGHATLYWYQQILGQGPKLLIQFQNNGVVDDSQLPKDRFSAERLKGVDSTLKIQPAKLEDSAVYLCASSHSLGAGETQYFGPGTRLLVL.

V gene TRBV6-5 combines with J gene TRBJ1-6; the D is unclear. The CDR3 spans 12 residues. Germline values: CDR1 MNHEY, CDR2 SVGAGI. V lost 6 bases and J 6 bases, leaving 6 bases between the germline ends. The CDR3 region has the DNA TGTGCCAGCAGCCAATTTAATTCACCCCTCCACTTT. This gives the protein CASSQFNSPLHF.

The rearrangement links TRBV2 to TRBJ1-1, with 9 bases aligning to TRBD1. V lost 7 bases, J lost 5 bases, and 11 bases stayed unmatched. Germline CDR1 reads SNHLY; CDR2 reads FYNNEI. The CDR3 extends over 15 amino acids. CDR3: CASTLGQGSSTEAFF. Written as DNA, the CDR3 is TGTGCCAGCACCTTGGGACAGGGATCGAGTACTGAAGCTTTCTTT.

This chain links TRBV5-1 with TRBJ2-7, with TRBD1 identical over 7 bases. The J segment lost 2 bases and the V segment lost 4 bases, leaving 9 bases of the junction unmatched. The CDR3 totals 15 residues. From germline, CDR1 is SGHRS and CDR2 YFSETQ. The CDR3 reads CASSRTGTDAYEQYF. The CDR3 coding sequence is TGCGCCAGCAGCCGGACCGGGACAGACGCCTACGAGCAGTACTTC.

This clone has a handful of counts. The rearrangement joins TRBV5-1 to TRBJ1-6, with TRBD1 matching over 7 bases. Germline V gives CDR1 SGHRS, CDR2 YFSETQ. V dropped 4 bases and J dropped 6; count of bases not matched to a gene: 4. This CDR3 has 14 residues. The CDR3 loop reads CASSLTGANSPLHF. The CDR3 nucleotides are TGCGCCAGCAGCCTTACAGGGGCTAATTCACCCCTCCACTTT.

This chain joins TRBV11-2 and TRBJ2-2; 7 bases are a match to TRBD1. The germline V gene encodes CDR1 SGHAT and CDR2 FQNNGV. Trimming at V came to 2 bases and at J to 1 base, leaving 7 bases not matched to a gene. The CDR3 loop spans 17 amino acids. The CDR3 loop reads CASSLHRDSLNTGELFF. CDR3 sequence (DNA): TGTGCCAGCAGCTTACACAGGGACAGCCTGAACACCGGGGAGCTGTTTTTT. The complete variable domain, with remaining parts taken from reference TRBV11-2 and TRBJ2-2, reads EAGVAQSPRYKIIEKRQSVAFWCNPISGHATLYWYQQILGQGPKLLIQFQNNGVVDDSQLPKDRFSAERLKGVDSTLKIQPAKLEDSAVYLCASSLHRDSLNTGELFFGEGSRLTVL.

The chain uses TRBV18 and TRBJ2-5, with D unresolved. Trimming removed 3 bases at V and 2 bases at J, with 10 bases between. In germline, CDR1 is KGHSH, CDR2 LQKENI. This CDR3 comprises 14 residues. CDR3 loop: CASSPSLQQETQYF. DNA for the CDR3: TGTGCCAGCTCACCCTCCTTGCAGCAAGAGACCCAGTACTTC.

V usage is TRBV7-9 and J usage is TRBJ2-4; D is ambiguous. The CDR3 sequence is 17 residues long. V was cut by 3 bases and J by 0 bases, with 15 bases left in between. Per the germline V gene, CDR1 is SEHNR and CDR2 is FQNEAQ (reference sequence). CDR3 coding DNA: TGTGCCAGCAGCTTCTATCGGGTGGAACTAGCCAAAAACATTCAGTACTTC. Translation gives CASSFYRVELAKNIQYF.

J is TRBJ2-5 and V is TRBV5-6; 8 positions agree with TRBD2. With 0 bases clipped from V and 3 bases from J, the junction kept 13 bases outside the gene matches. CDR3 length equals 18 residues. The germline V gene has CDR1 SGHDT and CDR2 YYEEEE. In DNA form, the CDR3 reads TGTGCCAGCAGCTTGGAGGGGACTCGCGGGGGGCGGGAAGAGACCCAGTACTTC. Encoded protein: CASSLEGTRGGREETQYF.

As DNA, the CDR3 is TGCAGTGCAGGGGATTCCCAGCCCCAGCATTTT. This codes for CSAGDSQPQHF. The J gene is TRBJ1-5, the V gene TRBV20-1, with D perhaps matching TRBD1 (5 bases). This CDR3 contains 11 residues. The germline V gene encodes CDR1 DFQATT and CDR2 SNEGSKA (reference sequence). Trimming shortened V by 6 bases and J by 7 bases, and 10 bases separated the two germline ends.

This chain uses TRBV2 with TRBJ2-7, with a weak D call TRBD2 (6 bases). V was shortened by 6 bases and J by 5 bases, with 17 bases between the two germline ends. The CDR3 totals 14 residues. Germline-derived CDR1 and CDR2 are SNHLY and FYNNEI. The CDR3 DNA reads as TGTGCCAGCAGACGGGGAGGTAGCGAGGACGAGCAGTACTTC. Translation: CASRRGGSEDEQYF.